This T cell receptor beta chain was found in a study of cytomegalovirus exposure and HLA in healthy donors. Regarding the study as a whole: Upon later analysis, TCR association rates were observed to vary by HLA locus, being highest for DRB1 and lowest for HLA-C.

The V gene's germline CDR1 is SGDLS and CDR2 YYNGEE. V was pared by 0 bases and J by 1 base, with 7 bases between. The CDR3 runs 14 residues. In regard to this clone: Its antigen remains unknown. The same CDR3 can be traced to other DNA sequences in this sample.

The PCR used 60 Vbeta and 13 Jbeta primers. TCRdb's copy holds only in-frame clones and misses some; the assay was immunoSEQ multiplex PCR. The sample consists of around 190,000 clones, approximately 86% of them appearing once. Sequenced input: PBMCs. This receptor was taken from a woman in her late teens or twenties in good health and CMV-seronegative. The J gene is TRBJ1-1, the V gene TRBV9; D uncertain. For the CDR3, the DNA is TGTGCCAGCAGCGTAGGCCGAGAGAACACTGAAGCTTTCTTT. Translated, it gives CASSVGRENTEAFF.